A selection of T cell receptor beta chains follows, all from one sample in a study of vaccination and CD4 T cells after COVID-19. Each CDR3 protein is one row after TCRdb ran MiXCR on the PCR reads. The sample holds around 15,000 distinct CDR3 sequences, 45% to 55% seen once. For these TCRs, the target antigens are not known. The sample taken for sequencing was CD4+ T cells from blood, cultured in vitro. The receptors come from a human donor who had recovered from COVID-19. The CDR3 runs from the conserved cysteine through the conserved F or W.

v_gene | CDR3aa
TRBV20-1 | CSARSVLGIEQNNEQFF
TRBV5-4 | CASSPGGRQETQYF
TRBV7-2 | CASSLPRRGYTF
TRBV19 | CASSIEGVSNQPQHF
TRBV30 | CAWSSGVSNQPQHF
TRBV20-1 | CSAGGQGISEQYF
TRBV6-1 | CASSEWTGGGETQYF
TRBV5-4 | CASSVGLANTGELFF
TRBV27 | CASSPYLVPYNEQFF
TRBV7-9 | CASRTGTGDTGELFF